A single sample is the source of the 21 T cell receptor beta chains below, sequenced in a study of T-cell memory formation after mild COVID-19. TCRdb used MiXCR to reprocess the 5' RACE reads, holding one entry per CDR3 protein. Of around 420,000 distinct CDR3 sequences in the sample, approximately 24% were seen once. Sequenced material: PBMCs or a T cell subset sorted from them (not recorded which). The receptors come from an adult woman who had mild COVID-19 (a few samples of this study predate the infection). Cell type and time point are not known.

A few counts support this clonotype. This rearrangement joins TRBV6-2 or TRBV6-3 to TRBJ2-3; 8 bases align to TRBD2. Germline V gives CDR1 MNHEY, CDR2 SVGEGT. With 2 bases clipped from V and 0 bases from J, the junction kept 7 bases outside the gene matches. CDR3 length equals 17 residues. The CDR3 DNA sequence: TGTGCCAGCAGTTACGAGGCTAGCGGGTGGAGCACAGATACGCAGTATTTT. This gives the protein CASSYEASGWSTDTQYF.

This clonotype was counted a few times. The V and J genes are TRBV7-2 and TRBJ2-6, with D unresolved. This CDR3 has 15 residues. Germline-derived CDR1 and CDR2 are SGHTA and FQGNSA. Deletions cut 4 bases from V and 7 bases from J, with 14 bases between. In nucleotides, the CDR3 is TGTGCCAGCAGCTCCTCAGCGTCCAGAGCCAACGTCCTGACTTTC. It encodes CASSSSASRANVLTF.

The rearrangement joins TRBV7-9 to TRBJ2-5; 16 bases align to TRBD2. Germline V gene lookup returns CDR1 SEHNR and CDR2 FQNEAQ (reference sequence). V lost 3 bases, J lost 4 bases, and 5 bases stayed unmatched. The CDR3 spans 17 residues. DNA for the CDR3: TGTGCCAGCAGCTTGGGACTAGCGGGAGGGCCCCGAGAGACCCAGTACTTC. Its protein product is CASSLGLAGGPRETQYF.

The J gene is TRBJ2-1, the V gene TRBV6-5, with unresolved D. The CDR3 extends over 16 amino acids. V was pared by 0 bases and J by 6 bases, with 15 bases between. Germline CDR1 reads MNHEY; CDR2 reads SVGAGI. CDR3 in amino acids: CASSYSNRAWGNEQFF. CDR3 sequence (DNA): TGTGCCAGCAGTTACTCGAATCGGGCGTGGGGCAATGAGCAGTTCTTC.

This clonotype was counted many times. The chain recombines TRBV12-3 or TRBV12-4 with TRBJ2-7; D unclear. The CDR3 is 13 residues long. Trimming shortened V by 3 bases and J by 1 base, and 7 bases separated the two germline ends. The CDR3 DNA reads TGTGCCAGCAGTTTCAGTAGATCCTACGAGCAGTACTTC. Its translation is CASSFSRSYEQYF.

V is TRBV5-6 and J is TRBJ2-3, with 8 bases that match TRBD2. Germline CDR1 is SGHDT and CDR2 is YYEEEE. The junction had 4 bases not matched to a gene; V was cut back by 0 bases and J by 4 bases. This CDR3 region has 15 residues. In DNA, the CDR3 is TGTGCCAGCAGCTTGGTAGCGGGGACCGCAGATACGCAGTATTTT. This gives the protein CASSLVAGTADTQYF.

The chain employs TRBV7-2 and TRBJ1-1, with D possibly matching TRBD1 (6 bases). Trimming took off 7 bases at V and 4 bases at J, with 16 bases between the two ends. CDR1 SGHTA and CDR2 FQGNSA come from the germline V gene. This CDR3 region has 14 residues. The CDR3 reads CASKYGGAITEAFF. The CDR3 DNA sequence: TGTGCCAGCAAATATGGGGGCGCTATCACTGAAGCTTTCTTT.

This clonotype was recorded a few times. The rearrangement uses TRBV10-3 and TRBJ1-1; TRBD1 is a possible D gene (5 bases). The CDR3 sequence is 13 residues long. Looked up from germline, CDR1 is ENHRY and CDR2 is SYGVKD. V lost 10 bases and J 2 bases, leaving 14 bases between the germline ends. In DNA, the CDR3 is TGTGCCACTGGGGGGGGTGTAAACACTGAAGCTTTCTTT. This sequence encodes CATGGGVNTEAFF.

This clonotype showed up just a few times. The rearrangement uses TRBV18 and TRBJ1-2, with 9 positions matching TRBD1. The J segment lost 6 bases and the V segment lost 3 bases, leaving 11 bases of the junction unmatched. The germline CDR1 and CDR2 sequences are KGHSH and LQKENI. The CDR3 is made up of 16 amino acids. CDR3 sequence: CASSPGTPGQGHGYTF. CDR3 DNA sequence: TGTGCCAGCTCACCGGGAACTCCGGGACAGGGCCATGGCTACACCTTC.

This clonotype was observed a handful of times. V usage is TRBV9 and J usage is TRBJ2-7, with TRBD2 matching 11 bases. The V gene end was trimmed by 2 bases and the J gene end by 2 bases; junction bases not matched to a gene: 6. Germline CDR1 and CDR2: SGDLS and YYNGEE. The CDR3 is 16 residues long. CDR3 residues: CASSVSGRALAYEQYF. DNA of the CDR3: TGTGCCAGCAGCGTTAGCGGGAGGGCTCTCGCCTACGAGCAGTACTTC.

This clonotype turned up a few times. DNA of the CDR3: TGTGCCACCAGTGATTTTGGGACTAGCGGGGTGGGAGATACGCAGTATTTT. This translates into CATSDFGTSGVGDTQYF. J is TRBJ2-3 and V is TRBV24-1; 13 bases map to TRBD2. V trimming: 1 base; J trimming: 5 bases; junction bases outside the gene matches: 5. The V gene's germline CDR1 is KGHDR and CDR2 SFDVKD. This CDR3 is built from 17 residues.

This clonotype has only a few counts. The rearrangement uses TRBV5-1 and TRBJ1-2; 7 bases agree with TRBD1. CDR1 is SGHRS and CDR2 is YFSETQ in the germline V gene. V trimming: 4 bases; J trimming: 1 base; junction bases outside the gene matches: 7. The length of the CDR3 is 15 residues. The CDR3 region is CASSPGQPVNYGYTF. The CDR3 DNA reads TGCGCCAGCAGCCCGGGACAGCCGGTTAACTATGGCTACACCTTC.

The chain couples TRBV11-3 to TRBJ2-4, with TRBD2 identical over 13 bases. Germline CDR1 SGHNT, CDR2 YENEEA. The junction had 8 bases not matched to a gene; V was cut back by 4 bases and J by 8 bases. This CDR3 is built from 16 residues. Written as DNA, the CDR3 is TGTGCCAGCAGCTCGTGGACTAGCGGGAGCCGTCACATTCAGTACTTC. As protein: CASSSWTSGSRHIQYF.

This clonotype came up a few times. The V call is TRBV7-6, the J call TRBJ2-3; TRBD2 aligns across 9 bases. The CDR3 is made up of 14 amino acids. The V and J ends lost 4 bases and 4 bases, in that order; junction bases with no gene match: 3. CDR1 is SGHVS, CDR2 FNYEAQ, per germline. The CDR3 here is CASSYGTSSDTQYF. In DNA form, the CDR3 reads TGTGCCAGCAGCTACGGGACTAGCTCAGATACGCAGTATTTT.

The chain couples TRBV24-1 to TRBJ2-1, with D perhaps TRBD2 (6 bases). The CDR3 is 14 amino acids. Trimming pared 4 bases from V and 4 bases from J, leaving 10 bases between. Germline lookup yields CDR1 KGHDR and CDR2 SFDVKD. The CDR3 bases are TGTGCCACCAGTGAGGGAGGCTTTTACAATGAGCAGTTCTTC. Amino acids: CATSEGGFYNEQFF.

The genes are TRBV7-9 and TRBJ1-5; no definite D call. V lost 3 bases, J lost 2 bases, and 11 bases lay in between. Germline CDR1 is SEHNR and CDR2 is FQNEAQ (reference sequence). The CDR3 runs 15 residues. In DNA, the CDR3 is TGTGCCAGCAGCTTGCTCGGTCCTGGCAATCAGCCCCAGCATTTT. This gives the protein CASSLLGPGNQPQHF.

The genes are TRBV10-3 and TRBJ2-2; TRBD2 matches at 11 bases. This CDR3 comprises 18 residues. Per the germline V gene, CDR1 is ENHRY and CDR2 is SYGVKD. The V segment lost 6 bases and the J segment 1 base; nucleotides outside the gene matches: 10. The CDR3 coding sequence is TGTGCCATCAGCCAGACGGGGACTAGCGGCCTGAACACCGGGGAGCTGTTTTTT. This sequence encodes CAISQTGTSGLNTGELFF.

This clonotype was seen more than once but under ten times. The J gene is TRBJ1-2, the V gene TRBV14; no clear D gene. The CDR3 spans 14 residues. V was trimmed by 6 bases and J by 4 bases, leaving 15 bases between them. The germline V gene encodes CDR1 SGHDN and CDR2 FVKESK. CDR3 sequence reads: CASSPAGRSYGYTF. In nucleotides, the CDR3 is TGTGCCAGCAGTCCAGCAGGCAGGTCCTATGGCTACACCTTC.

In its sample, this clonotype was seen many times. The V and J genes are TRBV7-3 and TRBJ2-1; 7 nucleotides line up with TRBD2. J was trimmed by 0 bases and V by 6 bases; bases with no gene match: 5. The germline CDR1 and CDR2 sequences are SGHTA and FQGTGA. CDR3 size: 15 residues. The CDR3 coding sequence is TGTGCCAGCAGTTCAGCGGGAAGCTCCTACAATGAGCAGTTCTTC. This encodes CASSSAGSSYNEQFF.

The rearrangement uses TRBV20-1 and TRBJ2-1; unclear D gene. This CDR3 comprises 13 residues. The germline V and J ends were trimmed by 4 bases and 8 bases, with 15 bases remaining between them. The germline V gene encodes CDR1 DFQATT and CDR2 SNEGSKA (reference sequence). Here the CDR3 reads CSATWTKIDEQFF. The CDR3 region has the DNA TGCAGTGCTACCTGGACCAAGATCGATGAGCAGTTCTTC.

J is TRBJ2-2 and V is TRBV20-1; possible D gene TRBD2, 5 bases. From germline, CDR1 is DFQATT and CDR2 SNEGSKA (reference sequence). Trimming pared 3 bases from V and 1 base from J, leaving 9 bases between. This CDR3 contains 14 residues. DNA for the CDR3: TGCAGTGCTAGCTGGGAGATGAACACCGGGGAGCTGTTTTTT. Protein sequence: CSASWEMNTGELFF.